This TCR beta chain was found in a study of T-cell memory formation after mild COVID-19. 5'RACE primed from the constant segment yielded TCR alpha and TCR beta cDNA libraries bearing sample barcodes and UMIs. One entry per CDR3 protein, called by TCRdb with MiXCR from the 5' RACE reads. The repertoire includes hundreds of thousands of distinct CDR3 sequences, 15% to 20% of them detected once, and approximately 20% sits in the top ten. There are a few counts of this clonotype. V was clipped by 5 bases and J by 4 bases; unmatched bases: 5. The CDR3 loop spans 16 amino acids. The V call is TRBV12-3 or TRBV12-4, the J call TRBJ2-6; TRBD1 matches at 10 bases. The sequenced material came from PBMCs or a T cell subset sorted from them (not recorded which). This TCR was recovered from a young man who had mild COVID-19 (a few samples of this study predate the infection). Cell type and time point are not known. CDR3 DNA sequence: TGTGCCAGCAGTCCCGGGACAGGGGCCGGGGCCAACGTCCTGACTTTC. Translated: CASSPGTGAGANVLTF.